This TCR beta chain was observed in a study of T cell changes during pregnancy in multiple sclerosis. Profiling relied on immunoSEQ multiplex PCR, and the TCRdb table lists in-frame clones only, not all of them. The data show 22,000 or so clones, with more than 85% seen just once and approximately 0.63% held by the top ten. CDR3 length equals 13 residues. Deletions cut 1 base from V and 5 bases from J, with 11 bases between. Germline V gene lookup returns CDR1 GTSNPN and CDR2 SVGIG (reference sequence). The specimen comprised CD4+ T cells from peripheral blood mononuclear cells, sampled after pregnancy. This TCR was sampled from a female donor in good health, enrolled as a control in a pregnancy study. The V gene is TRBV30, the J gene TRBJ2-5; D is perhaps TRBD2 (7 bases). CDR3 bases: TGTGCCTGGAGTGCAGGGGACTACGAGACCCAGTACTTC. It yields the protein CAWSAGDYETQYF. The full variable domain, rest sourced from reference TRBV30 and TRBJ2-5, is SQTIHQWPATLVQPVGSPLSLECTVEGTSNPNLYWYRQAAGRGLQLLFYSVGIGQISSEVPQNLSASRPQDRQFILSSKKLLLSDSGFYLCAWSAGDYETQYFGPGTRLLVL.